A selection of T cell receptor beta chains follows, all from one sample in a study of regulatory T cells in long-lasting Graves disease. Each CDR3 protein is one row after TCRdb ran MiXCR on the multiplex PCR reads. The sample carries about 470,000 distinct CDR3 sequences, roughly 20% recorded once. Here the sequenced sample was peripheral blood mononuclear cells (PBMCs), taken when the disease was refractory, from a patient treated with antithyroid drugs. The source is a female donor with Graves disease. Each CDR3 is given with its conserved first and last residue. D genes are given only for firm matches. A clone size is listed for some rows: how often the clone was seen (once, few, many), or a class if it is expanded.

v_call: TRBV9; j_call: TRBJ2-5; d_call: TRBD2; clone_size: few; cdr3_nt: TGTGCCAGCAGCGTATCCGCGGGAGGACAAGAGACCCAGTACTTC; cdr3_aa: CASSVSAGGQETQYF
v_call: TRBV9; j_call: TRBJ2-1; d_call: TRBD1; clone_size: -; cdr3_nt: TGTGCCAGCAGCGCCCATTCCCGGGACAGGAATAGTCATGAGCAGTTCTTC; cdr3_aa: CASSAHSRDRNSHEQFF
v_call: TRBV28; j_call: TRBJ1-1; d_call: TRBD1; clone_size: many; cdr3_nt: TGTGCCAGCAGTCATGGACAGGTCGGAAGGGCTGAAGCTTTCTTT; cdr3_aa: CASSHGQVGRAEAFF
v_call: TRBV12-3/TRBV12-4; j_call: TRBJ2-5; d_call: -; clone_size: many; cdr3_nt: TGTGCCAGCAGTTTAAATGGGCGAGGCCAAGAGACCCAGTACTTC; cdr3_aa: CASSLNGRGQETQYF
v_call: TRBV28; j_call: TRBJ2-1; d_call: -; clone_size: -; cdr3_nt: TGTGCCAGCAGTTTGCGGAGCAGCCGGGAGTCCTACAATGAGCAGTTCTTC; cdr3_aa: CASSLRSSRESYNEQFF
v_call: TRBV5-1; j_call: TRBJ2-3; d_call: TRBD2; clone_size: -; cdr3_nt: TGCGCCAGCAGGGGACTAGCGGGAGCTGATACGCAGTATTTT; cdr3_aa: CASRGLAGADTQYF
v_call: TRBV30; j_call: TRBJ1-3; d_call: -; clone_size: few; cdr3_nt: TGTGCCTGGAACCACCCCCGGCACATCTCTGGAAACACCATATATTTT; cdr3_aa: CAWNHPRHISGNTIYF
v_call: TRBV20-1; j_call: TRBJ2-7; d_call: TRBD2; clone_size: -; cdr3_nt: TGCAGTGCTAGAGACCGTAGCGGGAGCGCGCCCTACGAGCAGTACTTC; cdr3_aa: CSARDRSGSAPYEQYF
v_call: TRBV10-2; j_call: TRBJ2-5; d_call: -; clone_size: many; cdr3_nt: TGCGCCAGCAGTGCCCAAGCGTTCGCAGAGACCCAGTACTTC; cdr3_aa: CASSAQAFAETQYF
v_call: TRBV20-1; j_call: TRBJ2-5; d_call: TRBD2; clone_size: few; cdr3_nt: TGCAGTGCTAGAGGTAGCGGGAGTCGGCAAGAGACCCAGTACTTC; cdr3_aa: CSARGSGSRQETQYF
v_call: TRBV24-1; j_call: TRBJ2-7; d_call: -; clone_size: few; cdr3_nt: TGTGCCACCAGTTTTCGGGGGGAGCAGTACTTC; cdr3_aa: CATSFRGEQYF
v_call: TRBV10-3; j_call: TRBJ1-2; d_call: -; clone_size: few; cdr3_nt: TGTGCCATCAGTGCGGAACCAAACTATGGCTACACCTTC; cdr3_aa: CAISAEPNYGYTF
v_call: TRBV28; j_call: TRBJ2-1; d_call: -; clone_size: -; cdr3_nt: TGTGCCAGCAGTCCAGCCGGGCGCGAGCAGTTCTTC; cdr3_aa: CASSPAGREQFF
v_call: TRBV11-2; j_call: TRBJ2-1; d_call: -; clone_size: -; cdr3_nt: TGTGCCAGCAGCTTTACAGATGAGCAGTTCTTC; cdr3_aa: CASSFTDEQFF
v_call: TRBV20-1; j_call: TRBJ2-5; d_call: TRBD2; clone_size: -; cdr3_nt: TGCAGTGCTAGAGATATTAGCGGGAGGCCGAAAGAGACCCAGTACTTC; cdr3_aa: CSARDISGRPKETQYF
v_call: TRBV20-1; j_call: TRBJ2-7; d_call: -; clone_size: few; cdr3_nt: TGCAGTGCTAGTATCAGAGACTCCTACGAGCAGTACTTC; cdr3_aa: CSASIRDSYEQYF
v_call: TRBV28; j_call: TRBJ2-1; d_call: TRBD2; clone_size: few; cdr3_nt: TGTGCCAGCAGTTTCCCAATGGGGCTAGCGGGCGTCAATGAGCAGTTCTTC; cdr3_aa: CASSFPMGLAGVNEQFF
v_call: TRBV7-9; j_call: TRBJ2-1; d_call: -; clone_size: -; cdr3_nt: TGTGCCAGCAGCTTAAGGGGTTGGGGGCAATACAATGAGCAGTTCTTC; cdr3_aa: CASSLRGWGQYNEQFF
v_call: TRBV29-1; j_call: TRBJ2-7; d_call: -; clone_size: few; cdr3_nt: TGCAGCGTTGATTCGGGGCCTCCCTCCTTCGAGCAGTACTTC; cdr3_aa: CSVDSGPPSFEQYF
v_call: TRBV20-1; j_call: TRBJ2-7; d_call: -; clone_size: few; cdr3_nt: TGCAGTGCTAGAGGGGTCAGAGCCTACGAGCAGTACTTC; cdr3_aa: CSARGVRAYEQYF
v_call: TRBV28; j_call: TRBJ2-3; d_call: TRBD1; clone_size: few; cdr3_nt: TGTGCCAGCAGTTTAGGACAGGGGACTAGCACAGATACGCAGTATTTT; cdr3_aa: CASSLGQGTSTDTQYF
v_call: TRBV7-3; j_call: TRBJ2-5; d_call: TRBD2; clone_size: -; cdr3_nt: TGTGCCAGCAGCTTAATAGGGACTAGCCGATACGAGACCCAGTACTTC; cdr3_aa: CASSLIGTSRYETQYF
v_call: TRBV18; j_call: TRBJ1-2; d_call: TRBD1; clone_size: many; cdr3_nt: TGTGCCAGCTCACCAGCGGGACAGGGATATGGCTACACCTTC; cdr3_aa: CASSPAGQGYGYTF
v_call: TRBV6-1; j_call: TRBJ1-1; d_call: -; clone_size: many; cdr3_nt: TGTGCCAGCAGTGTAGGGCCGGACTCGACTGAAGCTTTCTTT; cdr3_aa: CASSVGPDSTEAFF
v_call: TRBV5-1; j_call: TRBJ1-4; d_call: -; clone_size: -; cdr3_nt: TGCGCCAGCAGCACCACCAAGGGATCAACTAATGAAAAACTGTTTTTT; cdr3_aa: CASSTTKGSTNEKLFF
v_call: TRBV29-1; j_call: TRBJ2-2; d_call: -; clone_size: -; cdr3_nt: TGCAGCGTTGAAGTACAGAACACCGGGGAGCTGTTTTTT; cdr3_aa: CSVEVQNTGELFF
v_call: TRBV29-1; j_call: TRBJ1-4; d_call: -; clone_size: few; cdr3_nt: TGCAGCGCGATTGCAACTAATGAAAAACTGTTTTTT; cdr3_aa: CSAIATNEKLFF
v_call: TRBV5-1; j_call: TRBJ2-7; d_call: -; clone_size: few; cdr3_nt: TGCGCCAGCAGCTTGGTGGACTTATACTCCTACGAGCAGTACTTC; cdr3_aa: CASSLVDLYSYEQYF
v_call: TRBV28; j_call: TRBJ1-2; d_call: -; clone_size: many; cdr3_nt: TGTGCCAGCCGTCGGGCCCCCTATGGCTACACCTTC; cdr3_aa: CASRRAPYGYTF
v_call: TRBV7-9; j_call: TRBJ1-5; d_call: TRBD1; clone_size: -; cdr3_nt: TGTGCCAGCAGCTCGCCGGGACAGAATCAGCCCCAGCATTTT; cdr3_aa: CASSSPGQNQPQHF
v_call: TRBV6-1; j_call: TRBJ1-2; d_call: -; clone_size: many; cdr3_nt: TGTGCCAGCAGTGGGTGGTATGATGAGGGATCTTGGTATGGCTACACCTTC; cdr3_aa: CASSGWYDEGSWYGYTF
v_call: TRBV6-8; j_call: TRBJ2-1; d_call: -; clone_size: -; cdr3_nt: TGTGCCAGCAGTTATTTGGGGGTCCGATACAATGAGCAGTTCTTC; cdr3_aa: CASSYLGVRYNEQFF
v_call: TRBV19; j_call: TRBJ1-2; d_call: -; clone_size: few; cdr3_nt: TGTGCCAGTCGCCCCACCGTTGACTATGGCTACACCTTC; cdr3_aa: CASRPTVDYGYTF
v_call: TRBV28; j_call: TRBJ2-3; d_call: TRBD1; clone_size: few; cdr3_nt: TGTGCCAGCAGCCAACAGGGGGGTGTGGATACGCAGTATTTT; cdr3_aa: CASSQQGGVDTQYF
v_call: TRBV11-2; j_call: TRBJ2-7; d_call: -; clone_size: -; cdr3_nt: TGTGCCAGCAGCGCACAGGGAAGCGGCTACGAGCAGTACTTC; cdr3_aa: CASSAQGSGYEQYF
v_call: TRBV2; j_call: TRBJ2-7; d_call: TRBD2; clone_size: -; cdr3_nt: TGTGCCAGCAGTGAAAGCGGGACTAGAAACTACGAGCAGTACTTC; cdr3_aa: CASSESGTRNYEQYF
v_call: TRBV7-8; j_call: TRBJ2-7; d_call: -; clone_size: many; cdr3_nt: TGTGCCAGCAGCTACCGGGGTGCCCCCCAAAGCTACGAGCAGTACTTC; cdr3_aa: CASSYRGAPQSYEQYF
v_call: TRBV28; j_call: TRBJ2-5; d_call: TRBD2; clone_size: many; cdr3_nt: TGTGCCAGCACCGCGGGACTAGCGGGCCTAACGGAGACCCAGTACTTC; cdr3_aa: CASTAGLAGLTETQYF
v_call: TRBV5-1; j_call: TRBJ2-7; d_call: -; clone_size: few; cdr3_nt: TGCGCCAGCCCCAGGGGTTTGGGTAGGTCCTACGAGCAGTACTTC; cdr3_aa: CASPRGLGRSYEQYF
v_call: TRBV27; j_call: TRBJ2-7; d_call: -; clone_size: -; cdr3_nt: TGTGCCAGCAGTTTAAGGCTAGGGAGTATAAGCTCCTACGAGCAGTACTTC; cdr3_aa: CASSLRLGSISSYEQYF
v_call: TRBV19; j_call: TRBJ2-2; d_call: TRBD2; clone_size: -; cdr3_nt: TGTGCCAGTAGTTCGGGGGGGGCAGGGGCCGTAGAGGAGCTGTTTTTT; cdr3_aa: CASSSGGAGAVEELFF
v_call: TRBV6-1; j_call: TRBJ1-1; d_call: -; clone_size: many; cdr3_nt: TGTGCCAGCAGACGGGACCCATGGGACACTGAAGCTTTCTTT; cdr3_aa: CASRRDPWDTEAFF
v_call: TRBV30; j_call: TRBJ1-3; d_call: -; clone_size: -; cdr3_nt: TGTGCCTGGACGGTCTCTGGAAACACCATATATTTT; cdr3_aa: CAWTVSGNTIYF
v_call: TRBV9; j_call: TRBJ1-4; d_call: TRBD1; clone_size: -; cdr3_nt: TGTGCCAGCAGCCTAAACTGGGACAGGGGACAAAAACTGTTTTTT; cdr3_aa: CASSLNWDRGQKLFF
v_call: TRBV5-1; j_call: TRBJ2-7; d_call: TRBD2; clone_size: many; cdr3_nt: TGCGCCAGCAGCAACGGACTAGCGGCCTACGAGCAGTACTTC; cdr3_aa: CASSNGLAAYEQYF
v_call: TRBV9; j_call: TRBJ1-1; d_call: -; clone_size: few; cdr3_nt: TGTGCCAGCAGCGTAGGGACTATTGGGACTGAAGCTTTCTTT; cdr3_aa: CASSVGTIGTEAFF
v_call: TRBV6-2/TRBV6-3; j_call: TRBJ1-1; d_call: -; clone_size: many; cdr3_nt: TGTGCCAGCAGGGGGATTGTGAACACTGAAGCTTTCTTT; cdr3_aa: CASRGIVNTEAFF
v_call: TRBV30; j_call: TRBJ1-2; d_call: -; clone_size: many; cdr3_nt: TGTGCCTGGAGTGCTCGGAGCTTGGTCACCTTC; cdr3_aa: CAWSARSLVTF
v_call: TRBV7-2; j_call: TRBJ1-4; d_call: -; clone_size: -; cdr3_nt: TGTGCCAGCAGCTTAGATCGGGGTGCAACTAATGAAAAACTGTTTTTT; cdr3_aa: CASSLDRGATNEKLFF
v_call: TRBV6-5; j_call: TRBJ1-6; d_call: -; clone_size: -; cdr3_nt: TGTGCCAGCAGTTCCCTCATGGCCTTGAATTCACCCCTCCACTTT; cdr3_aa: CASSSLMALNSPLHF
v_call: TRBV11-2; j_call: TRBJ2-1; d_call: TRBD2; clone_size: -; cdr3_nt: TGTGCCAGCAGTTACGGGACTAGCGGCCAGGCCTACAATGAGCAGTTCTTC; cdr3_aa: CASSYGTSGQAYNEQFF
v_call: TRBV10-2; j_call: TRBJ1-4; d_call: -; clone_size: -; cdr3_nt: TGCGCCAGCAGGCCTTGGTCCTCAACTAATGAAAAACTGTTTTTT; cdr3_aa: CASRPWSSTNEKLFF
v_call: TRBV28; j_call: TRBJ1-1; d_call: -; clone_size: many; cdr3_nt: TGTGCCAGCAGTCGACCTCGGAACACTGAAGCTTTCTTT; cdr3_aa: CASSRPRNTEAFF
v_call: TRBV7-8; j_call: TRBJ2-7; d_call: TRBD1; clone_size: many; cdr3_nt: TGTGCCAGCAGGGACAGGGTGGCCTACGAGCAGTACTTC; cdr3_aa: CASRDRVAYEQYF
v_call: TRBV19; j_call: TRBJ1-5; d_call: -; clone_size: -; cdr3_nt: TGTGCCAGTAGTATTCCTCCCCAGCCCCAGCATTTT; cdr3_aa: CASSIPPQPQHF
v_call: TRBV12-3/TRBV12-4; j_call: TRBJ1-1; d_call: TRBD1; clone_size: many; cdr3_nt: TGTGCCAGCAGCCGGACGGGACAGGGAGGGGCCGAAGCTTTCTTT; cdr3_aa: CASSRTGQGGAEAFF
v_call: TRBV2; j_call: TRBJ2-7; d_call: TRBD2; clone_size: few; cdr3_nt: TGTGCCAGCAGTGGAGAGCGGGGGTACGAGCAGTACTTC; cdr3_aa: CASSGERGYEQYF
v_call: TRBV6-1; j_call: TRBJ1-6; d_call: -; clone_size: few; cdr3_nt: TGTGCCAGCACTTCAAGTGGGGGCAGTAATTCACCCCTCCACTTT; cdr3_aa: CASTSSGGSNSPLHF
v_call: TRBV7-3; j_call: TRBJ2-2; d_call: -; clone_size: many; cdr3_nt: TGTGCCAGCAGCTGGGGGTCAGGGGAGCTGTTTTTT; cdr3_aa: CASSWGSGELFF
v_call: TRBV6-2/TRBV6-3; j_call: TRBJ2-4; d_call: TRBD1; clone_size: -; cdr3_nt: TGTGCCAGCAGTTTCGGGGACAGAGAAAACATTCAGTACTTC; cdr3_aa: CASSFGDRENIQYF